A selection of T cell receptor beta chains follows, all from one sample in a study of OX40 agonist ivuxolimab in advanced cancers. TCRdb's table, derived via immunoSEQ multiplex PCR, lists solely in-frame clones and lacks some. The sample has some 130,000 clones, over 75% seen once. The sample was CD4+ or CD8+ T cells sorted from blood, taken in a trial of the OX40 agonist ivuxolimab. Every receptor here comes from an adult with an advanced solid tumor such as melanoma, head and neck, liver or kidney cancer. Both conserved end residues are part of each CDR3. A D gene is named only where the DNA matches it firmly. Clone size is not always given. Where it is, it says once, few, many or a class for expanded clones.

d_call,clone_size,j_call,v_call,cdr3_nt,cdr3_aa
TRBD2,NA,TRBJ2-1,TRBV5-1,TGCGCCAGCAGCTTAGGAGGGACTAGCTTCAATGAGCAGTTCTTC,CASSLGGTSFNEQFF
TRBD1,NA,TRBJ1-1,TRBV7-2,TGTGCCAGCAGCTTCCCCGACAGGGCGGCTGAAGCTTTCTTT,CASSFPDRAAEAFF
NA,NA,TRBJ1-2,TRBV7-2,TGTGCCAGCAGCTTAAGCAGGGTCGAGCAGGGCTACACCTTC,CASSLSRVEQGYTF
NA,NA,TRBJ1-6,TRBV30,TGTGCCTGGAGTGGACAGGTGGGATCACCCCTCCACTTT,CAWSGQVGSPLHF
NA,NA,TRBJ2-5,TRBV28,TGTGCCATTGGGGGGGGCGCCACCTCCCAAGAGACCCAGTACTTC,CAIGGGATSQETQYF
TRBD1,once,TRBJ2-5,TRBV28,TGTGCCAGCTACCCGGGACAGCTTACGGGGGAGACCCAGTACTTC,CASYPGQLTGETQYF
NA,NA,TRBJ2-1,TRBV19,TGTGCCAGTAGTATAAGGGGACACGGCGATGAGCAGTTCTTC,CASSIRGHGDEQFF
TRBD1,once,TRBJ2-2,TRBV5-1,TGCGCCAGCAGCCTAGGGACAGGGACTTACAGCGGGGAGCTGTTTTTT,CASSLGTGTYSGELFF
NA,NA,TRBJ1-5,TRBV21-1,TGTGCCAGCAGCAAACGGCGAATCCACCTAAATCAGCCCCAGCATTTT,CASSKRRIHLNQPQHF
NA,NA,TRBJ1-1,TRBV27,TGTGCCAGCAGTGCTGACGGGGGATACACTGAAGCTTTCTTT,CASSADGGYTEAFF
TRBD1,once,TRBJ2-7,TRBV4-3,TGCGCCAGCAGCCAAGACTCACCGGGACAGGGGGACGACGAGCAGTACTTC,CASSQDSPGQGDDEQYF
TRBD2,NA,TRBJ2-7,TRBV27,TGTGCCAGCAGGCCGACTAGCGGGGCTCCCTACGAGCAGTACTTC,CASRPTSGAPYEQYF
NA,NA,TRBJ2-2,TRBV4-3,TGCGCCAGCAGCCAAGAGGCGGGGGCCCACACCGGGGAGCTGTTTTTT,CASSQEAGAHTGELFF
TRBD1,NA,TRBJ2-7,TRBV10-3,TGTGCCATCAGCTTCCCCTCTACCGGGACAGTCTCCTACGAGCAGTACTTC,CAISFPSTGTVSYEQYF
NA,NA,TRBJ1-5,TRBV19,TGTGCCAGTAGTATCCCGACTGGGTCTCGCCTGGGGACATATCAGCCCCAGCATTTT,CASSIPTGSRLGTYQPQHF
TRBD1,NA,TRBJ1-2,TRBV6-4,TGTGCCAGCAGTGCCGGGACAGGGGGGGACTATGGCTACACCTTC,CASSAGTGGDYGYTF
NA,NA,TRBJ2-3,TRBV7-2,TGTGCCAGCAGCGTCCTGGGGCGGGGGCCTACAGATACGCAGTATTTT,CASSVLGRGPTDTQYF
NA,NA,TRBJ2-2,TRBV7-9,TGTGCCAGCAGCCACGGTCCCAGAAACACCGGGGAGCTGTTTTTT,CASSHGPRNTGELFF
TRBD1,NA,TRBJ1-4,TRBV28,TGTGCCAGCACCGCGGGGTGGGGACAGGCTAATGAAAAACTGTTTTTT,CASTAGWGQANEKLFF
NA,once,TRBJ1-2,TRBV28,TGTGCCAGCAGATCCACAGGGCAATCGTGGGGCTACACCTTC,CASRSTGQSWGYTF
NA,NA,TRBJ2-4,TRBV18,TGTGCCAGCTCAAATAACCTCTTAGGCAAAAACATTCAGTACTTC,CASSNNLLGKNIQYF
TRBD2,NA,TRBJ2-5,TRBV9,TGTGCCAGCAGCTCGCGACTAGCGGGGTTGGAGACCCAGTACTTC,CASSSRLAGLETQYF
NA,NA,TRBJ2-2,TRBV7-2,TGTGCCAGCAGCTTACTGGGGGGCGCCGGGGAGCTGTTTTTT,CASSLLGGAGELFF
NA,NA,TRBJ2-7,TRBV7-2,TGTGCCAGCAGCAAGCCCGGATTCCACTACGAGCAGTACTTC,CASSKPGFHYEQYF
NA,NA,TRBJ2-3,TRBV28,TGTGCCAGCAGTTCCCCATCGGGGGGCACAGATACGCAGTATTTT,CASSSPSGGTDTQYF
TRBD1,NA,TRBJ1-4,TRBV30,TGTGCCTGGAGTGTAAGACAGGGGAGAGTACTCAAGCTGTTTTTT,CAWSVRQGRVLKLFF
NA,NA,TRBJ1-4,TRBV7-8,TGTGCCAGCAGCTTAGTCGGTGAAAAACTGTTTTTT,CASSLVGEKLFF
TRBD1,NA,TRBJ1-5,TRBV6-5,TGTGCCAGCAGTCGGGCCGGGACAGGGAATCAGCCCCAGCATTTT,CASSRAGTGNQPQHF
NA,NA,TRBJ1-4,TRBV11-1,TGTGCCAGCAGCTTAAATGTGGGGATCGGTGAAAAACTGTTTTTT,CASSLNVGIGEKLFF
NA,NA,TRBJ2-2,TRBV6-6,TGTGCCAGCAGTCGTTCAGGCACAGAAGGTACCGGGGAGCTGTTTTTT,CASSRSGTEGTGELFF
NA,NA,TRBJ2-5,TRBV19,TGTGCCAGTAGTGGGTCCAGGAGTCAAGAGACCCAGTACTTC,CASSGSRSQETQYF
NA,NA,TRBJ1-2,TRBV29-1,TGCAGCGTTGAGCCAGCCCGCTATGGCTACACCTTC,CSVEPARYGYTF
NA,NA,TRBJ2-7,TRBV30,TGTGCCTGGAGCTCCGGGGGCGAGCAGTACTTC,CAWSSGGEQYF
NA,NA,TRBJ2-1,TRBV5-1,TGCGCCAGCAGCCCGGACCCCCGTCGTACTGAGCAGTTCTTC,CASSPDPRRTEQFF
NA,NA,TRBJ2-3,TRBV11-2,TGTGCCACAGCGCCGGGCACAGATACGCAGTATTTT,CATAPGTDTQYF
TRBD2,NA,TRBJ2-5,TRBV10-3,TGTGCCACCAGCAAACTAGCGGGGGAAACCTCTCAAGAGACCCAGTACTTC,CATSKLAGETSQETQYF
NA,once,TRBJ2-7,TRBV6-1,TGTGCCAGCAGTGTCCCAGCGTCGAGCTCCTACGAGCAGTACTTC,CASSVPASSSYEQYF
NA,NA,TRBJ2-3,TRBV7-6,TGTGCCAGCAGCTTAGTGGCAGGGAGCACAGATACGCAGTATTTT,CASSLVAGSTDTQYF
TRBD1,NA,TRBJ2-1,TRBV14,TGTGCCAGCAGCCCTTTACCGGGACAGGGAGGGAATGTGAATGAGCAGTTCTTC,CASSPLPGQGGNVNEQFF
TRBD1,NA,TRBJ1-2,TRBV7-8,TGTGCCAGCAGCTCGACAGGGGGCGCCCGATATGGCTACACCTTC,CASSSTGGARYGYTF
TRBD2,NA,TRBJ2-5,TRBV30,TGTGCCTCCAGTCCAGCGGGGGTTATCCAAGAGACCCAGTACTTC,CASSPAGVIQETQYF
NA,NA,TRBJ1-1,TRBV11-2,TGTGCCAGCAGCTTATCCAACCAGAACACTGAAGCTTTCTTT,CASSLSNQNTEAFF
NA,NA,TRBJ1-2,TRBV10-1,TGCGCCAGCAAACAGAACTATGGCTACACCTTC,CASKQNYGYTF
NA,NA,TRBJ1-1,TRBV29-1,TGCAGCCATCCCAACCAGGGAGGGAACACTGAAGCTTTCTTT,CSHPNQGGNTEAFF
NA,NA,TRBJ1-4,TRBV6-5,TGTGCCAGCAGGCCCTGGGGGGCGTTAGATGAAAAACTGTTTTTT,CASRPWGALDEKLFF
NA,NA,TRBJ1-1,TRBV10-3,TGTGCCATCAGTGAGTCACGCCGGGACACTGAAGCTTTCTTT,CAISESRRDTEAFF
TRBD1,once,TRBJ1-1,TRBV9,TGTGCCAGCGGAGGGAACAGGGGGGGAAACACTGAAGCTTTCTTT,CASGGNRGGNTEAFF
NA,NA,TRBJ1-3,TRBV10-3,TGTGCCACCTCTTCGCCCCGCTCTGGAAACACCATATATTTT,CATSSPRSGNTIYF
NA,NA,TRBJ2-1,TRBV7-2,TGTGCCAGCCGCCGGGACACGGTCAACAATGAGCAGTTCTTC,CASRRDTVNNEQFF
NA,NA,TRBJ1-6,TRBV7-3,TGTGCCAGCAGCTTAGGTCCGGCGACTTCACCCCTCCACTTT,CASSLGPATSPLHF